This T cell receptor beta chain was sequenced in a study of T cell responses to AZD1222 COVID-19 vaccine. The CDR3 has 14 residues. The germline V gene encodes CDR1 SGHRS and CDR2 YFSETQ. V dropped 5 bases and J dropped 6 bases, with 17 bases sitting between them. Repertoires were generated with immunoSEQ multiplex PCR, while TCRdb's copy carries only in-frame clones and drops some. The data contain fewer than 200,000 clones, around 94% of them singletons. Study outcomes and limitations: Sampled repertoires all dated from after the peak T cell response. Along spike, vaccine-associated CD4 TCRs were found throughout, with dominance at 160-218 and 743-854. After two AZD1222 doses, spike-specific TCR breadth and depth rose versus day 0.

Notes on this clone: Its antigen is currently unknown.

Second-dose timings of about 4 or about 12 weeks were pooled. J is TRBJ1-1 and V is TRBV5-1; D is uncertain. Here the sequenced sample was peripheral blood, taken 28 days after the second AZD1222 dose. This sequence originates from an adult who received the AZD1222 COVID-19 vaccine. DNA of the CDR3: TGCGCCAGCAGAATAACCCCCTTTGGGGCTGAAGCTTTCTTT. This translates into CASRITPFGAEAFF. The full variable domain, with the rest looked up from reference TRBV5-1 and TRBJ1-1, is KAGVTQTPRYLIKTRGQQVTLSCSPISGHRSVSWYQQTPGQGLQFLFEYFSETQRNKGNFPGRFSGRQFSNSRSEMNVSTLELGDSALYLCASRITPFGAEAFFGQGTRLTVV.